The 27 T cell receptor beta chains presented below share a single source sample, sequenced in a study of blood T cell repertoires in COVID-19 (TCRdb year 2020). The library relied on the immunoSEQ multiplex PCR assay. The table was pulled from immuneACCESS by TCRdb, which kept in-frame rearrangements only. Such tables lose some clones; where checked, under half of the loss comes from unresolved V genes, and the rest has no known cause. Within this sample are roughly 130,000 clones, with about 83% of them counted one time only. Approximately 15% of the sample belongs to the ten largest clones. The sample was peripheral blood. The origin of the receptors is a man in his forties or fifties with acute or convalescent COVID-19.

The chain joins TRBV12-3 or TRBV12-4 to TRBJ1-2, with a weak D call TRBD1 (6 bases). The CDR3 runs to 12 residues. V lost 7 bases, J lost 4 bases, and 10 bases lay in between. CDR3 sequence reads: CASTDRTYGYTF. The CDR3 nucleotides are TGTGCCAGCACGGACAGAACCTATGGCTACACCTTC.

Here the CDR3 DNA reads TGCGCCAGCAGTGAGTCGATAGGCGGGACAGGGGGTTCACCCCTCCACTTT. Amino acids: CASSESIGGTGGSPLHF. The chain combines TRBV10-2 with TRBJ1-6, with 11 positions matching TRBD1. The germline V gene has CDR1 WSHSY and CDR2 SAAADI. V lost 0 bases to trimming and J lost 9 bases; unmatched junction nucleotides: 7. This CDR3 spans 17 amino acids.

In its sample, this clone was seen once. The chain carries TRBV7-3 and TRBJ2-1; 13 bases are a match to TRBD2. Germline CDR1 is SGHTA and CDR2 is FQGTGA. Losses at the gene ends were 5 bases for V and 8 bases for J; bases not matched to a gene: 9. This CDR3 has 16 residues. The CDR3 here is CASSATSGGALDEQFF. The CDR3, as DNA: TGTGCCAGCAGCGCCACTAGCGGGGGGGCCTTAGATGAGCAGTTCTTC. Variable domain in full (rest from reference TRBV7-3 and TRBJ2-1): GAGVSQTPSNKVTEKGKYVELRCDPISGHTALYWYRQSLGQGPEFLIYFQGTGAADDSGLPNDRFFAVRPEGSVSTLKIQRTERGDSAVYLCASSATSGGALDEQFFGPGTRLTVL.

This clone was seen only a few times. This chain connects TRBV7-9 to TRBJ1-4; TRBD1 agrees at 8 bases. V dropped 5 bases and J dropped 2; count of bases not matched to a gene: 13. Germline CDR1 reads SEHNR; CDR2 reads FQNEAQ (reference sequence). This CDR3 is 18 amino acids long. In nucleotides, the CDR3 is TGTGCCAGCAGCGGACGGGACAGGCGGGGTGTGACTAATGAAAAACTGTTTTTT. Translated, it gives CASSGRDRRGVTNEKLFF.

The CDR3 reads CASSYSLQGGTGELFF. The CDR3 coding sequence is TGTGCCAGCAGTTACTCCCTACAGGGGGGAACCGGGGAGCTGTTTTTT. The chain uses TRBV6-5 and TRBJ2-2; TRBD1 agrees at 8 bases. Germline CDR1 MNHEY, CDR2 SVGAGI. Trimming removed 0 bases from V and 5 bases from J; junction bases left unmatched: 5. The CDR3 loop spans 16 amino acids.

This chain links TRBV27 with TRBJ2-5, with 8 nucleotides matching TRBD1. V trimming: 6 bases; J trimming: 7 bases; junction bases outside the gene matches: 10. CDR3 length: 14 residues. Germline CDR1 MNHEY, CDR2 SMNVEV (reference sequence). Written as DNA, the CDR3 is TGTGCCAGCAGACCAGGGGGCGTAGGAGGGACCCAGTACTTC. This gives the protein CASRPGGVGGTQYF.

The chain carries TRBV7-2 and TRBJ2-1; TRBD2 is a possible D gene (6 bases). CDR3 length: 14 residues. V was pared by 4 bases and J by 4 bases, with 11 bases between. Germline values: CDR1 SGHTA, CDR2 FQGNSA. This CDR3 is CASSSSAFYNEQFF. For the CDR3, the DNA is TGTGCCAGCAGCTCTAGCGCCTTTTACAATGAGCAGTTCTTC.

The chain recombines TRBV5-4 with TRBJ1-2, with D maybe TRBD1 (5 bases). The V gene's germline CDR1 is SGHNT and CDR2 YYREEE (reference sequence). V lost 0 bases, J lost 7 bases, and 16 bases lay in between. This CDR3 region has 15 residues. CDR3 in DNA: TGTGCCAGCAGCTTGGCCGGTGGAGGGGCTGGTGGCTACACCTTC. Its translation: CASSLAGGGAGGYTF.

This clone occurred a few times. The chain has TRBV7-3 and TRBJ1-1; 8 nucleotides align to TRBD1. With 5 bases clipped from V and 7 bases from J, the junction kept 6 bases outside the gene matches. The CDR3 length is 13 residues. Germline V gives CDR1 SGHTA, CDR2 FQGTGA. The CDR3 coding sequence is TGTGCCAGCAGCCCTCGACAGGGGAGTGAAGCTTTCTTT. Amino acids: CASSPRQGSEAFF.

The J gene is TRBJ1-2, the V gene TRBV20-1; D is undetermined. V was trimmed by 6 bases and J by 9 bases, leaving 8 bases between them. The CDR3 extends over 9 amino acids. CDR1 is DFQATT and CDR2 is SNEGSKA in the germline V gene (reference sequence). The DNA of the CDR3 is TGCAGTGCCGGCGACAGCTACACCTTC. This sequence encodes CSAGDSYTF.

This chain joins TRBV18 and TRBJ2-5; weak D call: TRBD1 (6 bases). CDR3 size: 18 residues. Deletions cut 2 bases from V and 4 bases from J, with 23 bases between. Germline CDR1 reads KGHSH; CDR2 reads LQKENI. The CDR3 spells CASSPGYGSRGSGETQYF. The CDR3 nucleotides read TGTGCCAGCTCACCAGGGTACGGCAGCAGGGGATCGGGAGAGACCCAGTACTTC.

The V call is TRBV4-1, the J call TRBJ1-5; 9 nucleotides align to TRBD1. The germline gives CDR1 MGHRA, CDR2 YSYEKL. This CDR3 has 18 residues. The junction had 16 bases not matched to a gene; V was cut back by 3 bases and J by 7 bases. The CDR3 DNA reads as TGCGCCAGCAGCCATAGACTGAGGACAGGGGCTACTGGACAGCCCCAGCATTTT. Translation: CASSHRLRTGATGQPQHF.

The chain recombines TRBV6-5 with TRBJ1-1, with TRBD1 matching over 7 bases. After removal of 6 bases from V and 5 bases from J, the junction contained 6 bases not matched to a gene. This CDR3 has 13 amino acids. Germline V gene sequence: CDR1 MNHEY, CDR2 SVGAGI. This CDR3 reads CASRDQGGTEAFF. DNA for the CDR3: TGTGCCAGCAGAGACCAGGGGGGAACTGAAGCTTTCTTT.

This chain links TRBV5-4 with TRBJ1-2; 10 nucleotides match TRBD1. The germline V gene has CDR1 SGHNT and CDR2 YYREEE (reference sequence). The CDR3 is 14 residues long. V gave up 5 bases and J gave up 7 bases; unmatched junction bases: 8. DNA of the CDR3: TGTGCCAGCAGGCACGGGACAGGGGACGGTGGCTACACCTTC. Its translation: CASRHGTGDGGYTF.

The V gene is TRBV19, the J gene TRBJ1-3; 7 bases are shared with TRBD1. V was clipped by 6 bases and J by 2 bases; unmatched bases: 4. Germline loops: CDR1 LNHDA, CDR2 SQIVND (reference sequence). The CDR3 is 14 amino acids. The CDR3 protein is CASRGQDAGNTIYF. CDR3 DNA: TGTGCCAGTAGAGGACAGGATGCTGGAAACACCATATATTTT.

This clone was counted only a few times. The rearrangement uses TRBV7-9 and TRBJ2-3; 7 bases agree with TRBD1. Per the germline V gene, CDR1 is SEHNR and CDR2 is FQNEAQ (reference sequence). V lost 5 bases, J lost 2 bases, and 7 bases stayed unmatched. The CDR3 has 15 residues. The CDR3 sequence: CASSPRQGHTDTQYF. CDR3 DNA: TGTGCCAGCAGCCCCAGACAGGGCCACACAGATACGCAGTATTTT.

The chain employs TRBV5-4 and TRBJ2-2; the D gene is possibly TRBD2 (6 bases). The CDR3 is made up of 15 amino acids. The V gene lost 0 bases and the J gene lost 4 bases, with 10 bases spanning the gap. Germline V lookup: CDR1 SGHNT, CDR2 YYREEE (reference sequence). CDR3 loop: CASSLDGGGTGELFF. The CDR3 coding sequence is TGTGCCAGCAGCTTGGACGGGGGTGGCACCGGGGAGCTGTTTTTT.

V usage is TRBV6-1 and J usage is TRBJ1-2; TRBD1 agrees at 7 bases. J was trimmed by 4 bases and V by 3 bases; bases with no gene match: 11. Germline V gene lookup returns CDR1 MNHNS and CDR2 SASEGT. The CDR3 has 16 amino acids. CDR3 loop: CASSDEGRGLIYGYTF. The DNA for the CDR3 is TGTGCCAGCAGTGATGAAGGAAGGGGGCTTATCTATGGCTACACCTTC.

CDR3 amino acids: CASSLTGQGGGYTF. In DNA form, the CDR3 reads TGTGCCAGCAGCTTAACGGGTCAGGGCGGCGGCTACACCTTC. This chain joins TRBV7-3 and TRBJ1-2; a weak D match, TRBD1 (5 bases). The germline gives CDR1 SGHTA, CDR2 FQGTGA. CDR3 length: 14 amino acids. V shed 0 bases and J shed 8 bases, with 13 bases lying between them.

The genes are TRBV20-1 and TRBJ1-1; possible D gene TRBD1, 5 bases. There are 17 residues in the CDR3. Germline lookup yields CDR1 DFQATT and CDR2 SNEGSKA (reference sequence). V was cut by 3 bases and J by 0 bases, with 20 bases left in between. CDR3 protein: CSASLPVGGLMNTEAFF. The CDR3 nucleotides are TGCAGTGCTAGTCTTCCGGTTGGGGGACTAATGAACACTGAAGCTTTCTTT.

A word on this clone: The identical CDR3 is also encoded by other nucleotide sequences in the sample. The genes are TRBV10-3 and TRBJ1-2; D gene uncertain. The germline V gene encodes CDR1 ENHRY and CDR2 SYGVKD. CDR3 size: 12 residues. The V end was cut by 2 bases, the J end by 5 bases, with 6 bases between. The CDR3 coding sequence is TGTGCCATCAGTGAGACCCAGTATGGCTACACCTTC. As protein: CAISETQYGYTF.

This clone was detected only a few times. The rearrangement uses TRBV5-1 and TRBJ1-4, with D hard to call. This CDR3 region has 16 residues. V shed 2 bases and J shed 3 bases, with 14 bases lying between them. Germline CDR1 and CDR2: SGHRS and YFSETQ. The CDR3 DNA follows: TGCGCCAGCAGCTTCGGGATTAATAGGGCTAATGAAAAACTGTTTTTT. Protein: CASSFGINRANEKLFF.

The V gene is TRBV6-4, the J gene TRBJ2-3, with TRBD2 matching 8 bases. The CDR3 loop spans 15 amino acids. CDR1 MRHNA and CDR2 SNTAGT come from the germline V gene. Trimming cost V 7 bases and J 0 bases; bases outside gene matches: 6. The CDR3 region is CASTQTSGSTDTQYF. CDR3 sequence (DNA): TGTGCCAGCACCCAAACTAGCGGTAGCACAGATACGCAGTATTTT.

The chain has TRBV14 and TRBJ1-2, with D perhaps TRBD1 (5 bases). The CDR3 loop spans 17 amino acids. Looked up from germline, CDR1 is SGHDN and CDR2 is FVKESK. Trimming stripped 0 bases from V and 1 base from J, with 15 bases between. Here the CDR3 reads CASSQDEVRALNYGYTF. CDR3 nucleotides: TGTGCCAGCAGCCAAGATGAAGTCAGGGCACTTAACTATGGCTACACCTTC.

The chain uses TRBV27 and TRBJ2-3; TRBD1 might be the D (6 bases). The CDR3 loop spans 15 amino acids. CDR1 is MNHEY and CDR2 is SMNVEV in the germline V gene (reference sequence). The germline V and J ends were trimmed by 2 bases and 3 bases, with 12 bases remaining between them. The CDR3 nucleotides are TGTGCCAGCAGTTTACTTCAGGGGTGGACAGATACGCAGTATTTT. Translation: CASSLLQGWTDTQYF.

This clone was counted once. The V call is TRBV5-1, the J call TRBJ2-3; 8 bases align to TRBD1. J was trimmed by 4 bases and V by 0 bases; bases with no gene match: 7. Germline V gene sequence: CDR1 SGHRS, CDR2 YFSETQ. This CDR3 contains 16 residues. The CDR3 DNA is TGCGCCAGCAGCTTGGAAGTTACAGGGGGGCCAGATACGCAGTATTTT. The encoded protein is CASSLEVTGGPDTQYF.

This chain links TRBV6-1 with TRBJ2-3, with TRBD2 as a possible D gene (5 bases). The CDR3 totals 14 residues. Trimming removed 1 base at V and 4 bases at J, with 9 bases between. Germline V gene lookup returns CDR1 MNHNS and CDR2 SASEGT. The CDR3 protein is CASSEVASSDTQYF. CDR3 nucleotides: TGTGCCAGCAGTGAAGTAGCTAGCTCAGATACGCAGTATTTT.